Listed here are 32 T cell receptor beta chains from one sample, sequenced in a study of T cell repertoires in cytomegalovirus infection. TCRdb re-called the reads with MiXCR, one entry per CDR3 protein. There are tens of thousands of distinct CDR3 sequences in the sample; more than 25% occur only once, and 59% lies in the top ten. The antigens for these receptors are not known. The sequences come from CD8+ T cells from cultured PBMCs, collected from culture after CMV antigen stimulation. The receptor source for this set is a human donor in good health (CMV status not recorded). Some clones in this sample may be carry-over from other donors' samples.

This clonotype was counted only a few times. The rearrangement uses TRBV7-2 and TRBJ2-5, with 10 bases aligning to TRBD2. The CDR3 spans 20 residues. Germline V CDR1 and CDR2: SGHTA, FQGNSA. Losses at the gene ends were 1 base for V and 5 bases for J; bases not matched to a gene: 19. Written as DNA, the CDR3 is TGTGCCAGCAGCTTAGAGAGCACTAGCGGGATCCGGTATTTCTCCGAGACCCAGTACTTC. Protein: CASSLESTSGIRYFSETQYF. Looking up the rest from reference TRBV7-2 and TRBJ2-5 gives the full variable domain: GAGVSQSPSNKVTEKGKDVELRCDPISGHTALYWYRQSLGQGLEFLIYFQGNSAPDKSGLPSDRFSAERTGGSVSTLTIQRTQQEDSAVYLCASSLESTSGIRYFSETQYFGPGTRLLVL.

DNA of the CDR3: TGTGCAGGGGGGCCTGGTATTGAAGCTTTCTTT. This encodes CAGGPGIEAFF. The chain uses TRBV6-6 and TRBJ1-1, with D possibly matching TRBD1 (6 bases). Germline V lookup: CDR1 MNHNY, CDR2 SVGAGI (reference sequence). The CDR3 is 11 residues long.

This clonotype was seen ten or more times. V and J are TRBV5-1 and TRBJ2-1, with 7 bases matching TRBD1. The junction had 12 bases not matched to a gene; V was cut back by 5 bases and J by 7 bases. The CDR3 is 15 residues long. CDR1 is SGHRS and CDR2 is YFSETQ in the germline V gene. The CDR3 DNA sequence: TGCGCCAGCAGTTCGACAGGGCTAGTGTATAATGAGCAGTTCTTC. Its protein is CASSSTGLVYNEQFF.

This clonotype was recorded a few times. V is TRBV28 and J is TRBJ1-1; D gene ambiguous. The CDR3 extends over 14 amino acids. Germline V gives CDR1 MDHEN, CDR2 SYDVKM. V was clipped by 2 bases and J by 4 bases, with 11 bases between them. CDR3 nucleotide sequence: TGTGCCAGCAGTTTAGTCCAGATGGGCACTGAAGCTTTCTTT. Translation gives CASSLVQMGTEAFF.

This clonotype was recorded at least ten times. The chain uses TRBV11-2 and TRBJ1-1; D ambiguous. The V and J ends lost 5 bases and 5 bases respectively, with 18 bases between them. This CDR3 is built from 15 residues. Germline V lookup: CDR1 SGHAT, CDR2 FQNNGV. CDR3 sequence (DNA): TGTGCCAGCAGCCTCCTCCAAAGCGCGGGGACTGAAGCTTTCTTT. Protein product: CASSLLQSAGTEAFF. The variable domain in full, completed from reference TRBV11-2 and TRBJ1-1, reads EAGVAQSPRYKIIEKRQSVAFWCNPISGHATLYWYQQILGQGPKLLIQFQNNGVVDDSQLPKDRFSAERLKGVDSTLKIQPAKLEDSAVYLCASSLLQSAGTEAFFGQGTRLTVV.

The rearrangement joins TRBV6-5 to TRBJ2-7; TRBD2 aligns across 8 bases. The germline V gene has CDR1 MNHEY and CDR2 SVGAGI. V trimming: 6 bases; J trimming: 2 bases; junction bases outside the gene matches: 3. CDR3 length: 13 amino acids. CDR3 sequence (DNA): TGTGCCAGCAGGGATAGCGGGACCTACGAGCAGTACTTC. Its translation: CASRDSGTYEQYF.

A note on this clonotype: At one end the junction does not follow the germline gene, possibly because of a read error. J is TRBJ2-3 and V is TRBV4-1, with 7 nucleotides matching TRBD1. The length of the CDR3 is 14 residues. Germline lookup yields CDR1 MGHRA and CDR2 YSYEKL. The CDR3 nucleotides are TGTGCCAGCAGCCAAGACAGGGTTGGGGATACGCAGTATTTT. Translated, it gives CASSQDRVGDTQYF.

This clonotype has a single count. The junction does not match germline at one end; this may be a read error. CDR3 protein: CASSPGQPSSGNTIYF. The CDR3 coding sequence is TGTGCCAGCAGTCCAGGACAGCCCAGCTCTGGCAACACCATATATTTT. V is TRBV27 and J is TRBJ1-3; D is perhaps TRBD1 (6 bases). The CDR3 has 16 residues. Germline lookup yields CDR1 MNHEY and CDR2 SMNVEV (reference sequence).

V usage is TRBV9 and J usage is TRBJ2-7, with 10 bases matching TRBD2. V lost 3 bases and J lost 6; bases outside the gene matches: 12. Looked up from germline, CDR1 is SGDLS and CDR2 is YYNGEE. This CDR3 has 16 amino acids. CDR3 protein: CASSAEERGGPPEQYF. Written as DNA, the CDR3 is TGTGCCAGCAGCGCCGAAGAGCGGGGGGGTCCCCCCGAGCAGTACTTC.

This clonotype was found a few times. The rearrangement joins TRBV9 to TRBJ2-3, with TRBD2 matching 8 bases. The CDR3 has 16 residues. V lost 1 base, J lost 2 bases, and 6 bases stayed unmatched. CDR1 is SGDLS and CDR2 is YYNGEE in the germline V gene. CDR3 protein: CASSVINSGDTDTQYF. The CDR3 bases are TGTGCCAGCAGCGTAATCAATAGCGGGGACACAGATACGCAGTATTTT. The full variable domain, completed using reference TRBV9 and TRBJ2-3, is DSGVTQTPKHLITATGQRVTLRCSPRSGDLSVYWYQQSLDQGLQFLIQYYNGEERAKGNILERFSAQQFPDLHSELNLSSLELGDSALYFCASSVINSGDTDTQYFGPGTRLTVL.

This clonotype was detected many times. The genes are TRBV27 and TRBJ1-5; TRBD1 matches 7 bases. Germline V gives CDR1 MNHEY, CDR2 SMNVEV (reference sequence). The CDR3 loop spans 14 amino acids. Losses at the gene ends were 4 bases for V and 5 bases for J; bases not matched to a gene: 5. DNA for the CDR3: TGTGCCAGCAGTTCGGACAGGAGAGATCAGCCCCAGCATTTT. This codes for CASSSDRRDQPQHF.

In DNA, the CDR3 is TGTGCCAGCAGTTACGGGTTGAAGGCGGACACTGAAGCTTTCTTT. Translating gives CASSYGLKADTEAFF. The V and J genes are TRBV6-2 or TRBV6-3 and TRBJ1-1; D ambiguous. The CDR3 is 15 amino acids. The germline V gene has CDR1 MNHEY and CDR2 SVGEGT. Trimming removed 2 bases from V and 3 bases from J, with 13 bases in between.

The chain recombines TRBV5-6 with TRBJ2-7, with 9 bases identical to TRBD2. This CDR3 contains 16 residues. V trimming: 4 bases; J trimming: 2 bases; junction bases outside the gene matches: 10. Germline V gene data show CDR1 as SGHDT and CDR2 as YYEEEE. CDR3 nucleotides: TGTGCCAGCAGCCCCGAAGGGCGGGGGGGCGCCTACGAGCAGTACTTC. It yields the protein CASSPEGRGGAYEQYF. Full variable domain (rest looked up from reference TRBV5-6 and TRBJ2-7): DAGVTQSPTHLIKTRGQQVTLRCSPKSGHDTVSWYQQALGQGPQFIFQYYEEEERQRGNFPDRFSGHQFPNYSSELNVNALLLGDSALYLCASSPEGRGGAYEQYFGPGTRLTVT.

This clonotype has at least ten counts. The genes are TRBV4-2 and TRBJ1-1, with D possibly TRBD1 on 6 matching bases. Trimming shortened V by 0 bases and J by 13 bases, and 15 bases separated the two germline ends. Germline V gene sequence: CDR1 LGHNA, CDR2 YNFKEQ. The CDR3 has 13 amino acids. The CDR3 region has the DNA TGTGCCAGCAGCCAAGATCGTTGGGGGCGAGGTTTCTTT. This sequence encodes CASSQDRWGRGFF.

The chain couples TRBV10-3 to TRBJ1-1; TRBD1 might be the D (5 bases). The CDR3 consists of 13 residues. Germline CDR1 ENHRY, CDR2 SYGVKD. Trimming left V 6 bases short and J 3 bases short, with 11 bases between. This chain's CDR3 is CAIRQGGDTEAFF. CDR3 nucleotides: TGTGCCATCAGGCAGGGCGGGGACACTGAAGCTTTCTTT.

This clonotype was picked up many times. This chain links TRBV7-8 with TRBJ1-1; TRBD1 matches at 9 bases. This CDR3 comprises 17 residues. The V segment lost 8 bases and the J segment 3 bases; nucleotides outside the gene matches: 16. Germline V gene sequence: CDR1 SGHVS, CDR2 FQNEAQ. CDR3 coding DNA: TGTGCCAGCTGCTCCAAAGGGGACAGGGATATTTACACTGAAGCTTTCTTT. Its protein is CASCSKGDRDIYTEAFF.

The sample holds one count of this clonotype. This sequence joins TRBV11-1 and TRBJ1-1, with 8 bases fitting TRBD1. The V gene's germline CDR1 is SGHAT and CDR2 FQDESV (reference sequence). CDR3 length: 14 residues. V dropped 3 bases and J dropped 3; count of bases not matched to a gene: 3. CDR3 protein: CASSLETGDTEAFF. CDR3 bases: TGTGCCAGCAGCTTGGAGACAGGGGACACTGAAGCTTTCTTT.

About this clonotype: One base away lies a much larger clone, so this may be a sequencing read error. The chain uses TRBV7-9 and TRBJ2-1; 9 positions agree with TRBD1. Germline CDR1 and CDR2: SEHNR and FQNEAQ (reference sequence). The CDR3 extends over 14 amino acids. V shed 5 bases and J 15 bases; nucleotides not matched to a gene: 14. Here the CDR3 reads CASSPQGQGITPFF. Here the CDR3 DNA reads TGTGCCAGCAGCCCACAGGGACAGGGAATAACGCCGTTCTTC.

The rearrangement links TRBV7-2 to TRBJ1-4; D might be TRBD1 (5 bases). V lost 3 bases to trimming and J lost 6 bases, with 11 bases between them. This CDR3 spans 14 amino acids. Germline lookup yields CDR1 SGHTA and CDR2 FQGNSA. Here the CDR3 reads CASSFSEGYEKLFF. In DNA, the CDR3 is TGTGCCAGCAGCTTTTCCGAGGGGTATGAAAAACTGTTTTTT.

This clonotype was recorded a few times. This chain joins TRBV7-9 and TRBJ1-4; 9 bases line up with TRBD1. This CDR3 region has 16 residues. Per germline, CDR1 SEHNR and CDR2 FQNEAQ (reference sequence). Trimming at V came to 4 bases and at J to 6 bases, leaving 9 bases not matched to a gene. The CDR3 protein is CASSSYTGGEDEKLFF. For the CDR3, the DNA is TGTGCCAGCAGCTCATACACAGGGGGCGAGGATGAAAAACTGTTTTTT. Using reference TRBV7-9 and TRBJ1-4 for the parts outside the CDR3, the full variable domain is DTGVSQNPRHKITKRGQNVTFRCDPISEHNRLYWYRQTLGQGPEFLTYFQNEAQLEKSRLLSDRFSAERPKGSFSTLEIQRTEQGDSAMYLCASSSYTGGEDEKLFFGSGTQLSVL.

The rearrangement uses TRBV27 and TRBJ2-2, with no clear D. Germline V gives CDR1 MNHEY, CDR2 SMNVEV (reference sequence). V was pared by 1 base and J by 1 base, with 19 bases between. This CDR3 region has 19 residues. CDR3: CASSLLAIGSVGNTGELFF. In DNA form, the CDR3 reads TGTGCCAGCAGTTTATTGGCCATTGGGTCCGTGGGGAACACCGGGGAGCTGTTTTTT.

V usage is TRBV5-3 and J usage is TRBJ1-3, with 8 bases lining up with TRBD1. TRBV5-3 is given ORF status, its function remaining uncertain. Losses at the gene ends were 8 bases for V and 2 bases for J; bases not matched to a gene: 9. This CDR3 has 15 residues. The CDR3 region has the DNA TGTGCCAGCAGTCGGACAGGGCAAACTGGAAACACCATATATTTT. Translation gives CASSRTGQTGNTIYF.

The sample holds a few counts of this clonotype. The chain joins TRBV20-1 to TRBJ2-1; D not certain. The CDR3 is made up of 15 amino acids. Germline CDR1 reads DFQATT; CDR2 reads SNEGSKA (reference sequence). Trimming pared 3 bases from V and 0 bases from J, leaving 12 bases between. CDR3 loop: CSASSLESSYNEQFF. CDR3 nucleotides: TGCAGTGCTAGTTCGCTGGAAAGCTCCTACAATGAGCAGTTCTTC.

The chain couples TRBV15 to TRBJ2-2, with D uncertain. The CDR3 runs 16 residues. The V gene lost 0 bases and the J gene lost 6 bases, with 14 bases spanning the gap. Per germline, CDR1 LNHNV and CDR2 YYDKDF (reference sequence). The CDR3 loop is CATSREGNMGAGELFF. The CDR3 nucleotides are TGTGCCACCAGCAGAGAGGGTAACATGGGCGCCGGGGAGCTGTTTTTT.

The J gene is TRBJ2-3, the V gene TRBV11-2; 13 nucleotides align to TRBD2. CDR3 length: 14 amino acids. Germline CDR1 is SGHAT and CDR2 is FQNNGV. J was trimmed by 4 bases and V by 8 bases; bases with no gene match: 3. The CDR3, as DNA: TGTGCCAGCGGAACTAGCGGGGGGGCAGATACGCAGTATTTT. Translated, it gives CASGTSGGADTQYF.

The rearrangement joins TRBV29-1 to TRBJ2-7; D is uncertain. Per the germline V gene, CDR1 is SQVTM and CDR2 is ANQGSEA. The CDR3 spans 12 residues. The V gene lost 2 bases and the J gene lost 2 bases, with 7 bases spanning the gap. The CDR3 reads CSVEIRPYEQYF. The DNA for the CDR3 is TGCAGCGTTGAAATCCGGCCCTACGAGCAGTACTTC.

This chain links TRBV28 with TRBJ1-5; 7 nucleotides agree with TRBD1. V trimming: 6 bases; J trimming: 9 bases; junction bases outside the gene matches: 8. This CDR3 region has 13 residues. Germline CDR1 and CDR2: MDHEN and SYDVKM. Here the CDR3 reads CASRPDRVRPQHF. The CDR3 DNA is TGTGCCAGCAGGCCTGACAGGGTCCGGCCCCAGCATTTT.

This clonotype has more than one count but fewer than ten. This sequence joins TRBV12-3 or TRBV12-4 and TRBJ2-7; the D is unclear. This CDR3 is built from 14 residues. V lost 0 bases, J lost 0 bases, and 6 bases lay in between. CDR3 residues: CASSLADGSYEQYF. DNA for the CDR3: TGTGCCAGCAGTTTAGCAGACGGCTCCTACGAGCAGTACTTC.

The chain recombines TRBV20-1 with TRBJ1-2, with 8 bases lining up with TRBD1. The CDR3 sequence is 14 residues long. J was trimmed by 6 bases and V by 0 bases; bases with no gene match: 6. Germline CDR1 DFQATT, CDR2 SNEGSKA (reference sequence). In DNA form, the CDR3 reads TGCAGTGCTAGAGATCCGACAGGGGATCATGGCTACACCTTC. Translation: CSARDPTGDHGYTF.

This clonotype was seen a handful of times. The chain's CDR3 is CASSPAAGDYEQYF. CDR3 nucleotides: TGTGCCAGCAGCCCCGCAGCGGGGGACTACGAGCAGTACTTC. The J gene is TRBJ2-7, the V gene TRBV6-6; 8 positions match TRBD2. V gave up 6 bases and J gave up 3 bases; unmatched junction bases: 7. Germline CDR1 and CDR2: MNHNY and SVGAGI (reference sequence). The CDR3 contains 14 residues.

This clonotype was counted many times. V gene TRBV30 combines with J gene TRBJ1-3; D unresolved. CDR3 length: 14 residues. V gave up 3 bases and J gave up 0 bases, with 9 bases separating them. Germline CDR1 GTSNPN, CDR2 SVGIG (reference sequence). The CDR3 DNA sequence: TGTGCCTGGAGGGAGCGTTACTCTGGAAACACCATATATTTT. Protein sequence: CAWRERYSGNTIYF. Variable domain in full (rest from reference TRBV30 and TRBJ1-3): SQTIHQWPATLVQPVGSPLSLECTVEGTSNPNLYWYRQAAGRGLQLLFYSVGIGQISSEVPQNLSASRPQDRQFILSSKKLLLSDSGFYLCAWRERYSGNTIYFGEGSWLTVV.

In its sample, this clonotype was seen many times. The chain recombines TRBV5-8 with TRBJ2-1, with TRBD2 identical over 8 bases. The CDR3 contains 13 residues. The germline V gene encodes CDR1 SGHTS and CDR2 YDEGEE. J lost 15 bases, V lost 4 bases, and 12 bases had no gene match. The CDR3 spells CASSTAPAGGGFF. CDR3 DNA sequence: TGTGCCAGCAGCACTGCCCCCGCGGGGGGAGGGTTCTTC. Variable domain in full (rest from reference TRBV5-8 and TRBJ2-1): EAGVTQSPTHLIKTRGQQATLRCSPISGHTSVYWYQQALGLGLQFLLWYDEGEERNRGNFPPRFSGRQFPNYSSELNVNALELEDSALYLCASSTAPAGGGFFGPGTRLTVL.